The present T cell receptor (beta chain) was sequenced within a study of T-cell reconstitution after alpha-beta-depleted transplantation in children. With respect to this clonotype: Its antigen remains unknown.

CDR3 length: 14 amino acids. The germline CDR1 and CDR2 sequences are SGHVS and FQNEAQ. Trimming took off 5 bases at V and 2 bases at J, with 11 bases between the two ends. Study outcomes and limitations: Approximately two months post-transplant, alpha-beta T cells reportedly originated from several hundred expanded graft clones. The high TCRbeta diversity at day 60 in some patients came from surviving recipient T cells and thymic progenitors.

Using unique molecular identifiers, the investigators prepared the TCRbeta library. TCRdb analysed the PCR reads with MiXCR anew, one entry per CDR3 protein. The sample gives approximately 1,000,000 distinct CDR3 sequences, roughly 29% of which show up once; more than 25% is in the top ten. Sequenced here: PBMCs, mostly from graft donor cells, sampled 360 days after TCRalphabeta/CD19-depleted stem cell transplant. The V and J genes are TRBV7-8 and TRBJ2-3; no reliable D call. The receptor was isolated from a boy in the first two years of life who had a stem cell transplant for SCID, so the T cells may come from the graft donor. This CDR3 reads CASSPDTPTDTQYF. CDR3 sequence (DNA): TGTGCCAGCAGCCCCGACACTCCCACAGATACGCAGTATTTT.